This T cell receptor beta chain is from a study of identical twins. TCRdb reprocessed the 5' RACE reads with MiXCR, giving one entry per CDR3 protein. Among 220,000 or so distinct CDR3 sequences listed, roughly 7% were seen once. This CDR3 is built from 15 residues. After removal of 4 bases from V and 4 bases from J, the junction contained 3 bases not matched to a gene. The germline V gene has CDR1 WSHSY and CDR2 SAAADI. This clonotype has more than one count but fewer than ten. The antigen is unknown. General observations from the study: The abundant beta clonotypes from cord blood had fewer insertions, and memory repertoires had none of this.

These records were also assigned to another study, of yellow fever vaccine responses in identical twins.

Sequenced: memory (CD45RO+) T cells sorted from blood. This chain uses TRBV10-2 with TRBJ2-2, with 10 bases identical to TRBD2. This receptor was identified in a woman aged 18-29 years in good health. CDR3 DNA sequence: TGCGCCAGCAGTGGTAGCGGGGGGACCACCGGGGAGCTGTTTTTT. Amino acids: CASSGSGGTTGELFF.